This T cell receptor beta chain was identified during a study of blood T cell repertoires in COVID-19. The overall study: T cells, B-cell-depleted T cells, or PBMCs supplied cDNA or gDNA.

Germline V CDR1 and CDR2: SGHAT, FQNNGV. Between the trimmed V and J ends, which lost 4 bases and 0 bases, there was a span of 7 bases. CDR3 length: 14 residues. In the authors' workflow: Estimation of nucleated cell counts relied on the amplification of reference gene primers. Clones were read by immunoSEQ multiplex PCR, and TCRdb kept only the in-frame ones, dropping some. V, J and clone size were drawn from that table, and D and trimming were deduced from the DNA. This table has under 200,000 clones, over 75% appearing once. This clone was recorded a few times. The same CDR3 arises from other DNA sequences in this sample as well.

Source material: peripheral blood. The rearrangement links TRBV11-2 to TRBJ1-3; maybe TRBD1 (5 bases). The sequence derives from a man aged 70 or older with active or convalescent COVID-19. CDR3 sequence reads: CASSSGVSGNTIYF. In DNA, the CDR3 is TGTGCCAGCAGCTCGGGGGTCTCTGGAAACACCATATATTTT.